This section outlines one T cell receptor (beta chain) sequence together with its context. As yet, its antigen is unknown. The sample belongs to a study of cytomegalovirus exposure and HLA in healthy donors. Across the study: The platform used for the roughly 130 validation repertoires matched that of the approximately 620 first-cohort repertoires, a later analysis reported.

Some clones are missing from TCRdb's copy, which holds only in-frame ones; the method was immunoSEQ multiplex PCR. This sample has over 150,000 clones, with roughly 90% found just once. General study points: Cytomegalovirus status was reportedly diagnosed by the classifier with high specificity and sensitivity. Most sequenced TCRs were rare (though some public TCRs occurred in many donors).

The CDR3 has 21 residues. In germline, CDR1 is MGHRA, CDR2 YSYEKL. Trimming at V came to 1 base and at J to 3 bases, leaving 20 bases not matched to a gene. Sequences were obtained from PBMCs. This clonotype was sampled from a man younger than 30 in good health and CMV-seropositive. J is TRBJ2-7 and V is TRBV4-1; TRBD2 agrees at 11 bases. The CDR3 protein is CASSQARLAGLPQYARYEQYF. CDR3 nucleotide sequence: TGCGCCAGCAGCCAAGCTCGACTAGCGGGACTTCCTCAATATGCGCGCTACGAGCAGTACTTC.